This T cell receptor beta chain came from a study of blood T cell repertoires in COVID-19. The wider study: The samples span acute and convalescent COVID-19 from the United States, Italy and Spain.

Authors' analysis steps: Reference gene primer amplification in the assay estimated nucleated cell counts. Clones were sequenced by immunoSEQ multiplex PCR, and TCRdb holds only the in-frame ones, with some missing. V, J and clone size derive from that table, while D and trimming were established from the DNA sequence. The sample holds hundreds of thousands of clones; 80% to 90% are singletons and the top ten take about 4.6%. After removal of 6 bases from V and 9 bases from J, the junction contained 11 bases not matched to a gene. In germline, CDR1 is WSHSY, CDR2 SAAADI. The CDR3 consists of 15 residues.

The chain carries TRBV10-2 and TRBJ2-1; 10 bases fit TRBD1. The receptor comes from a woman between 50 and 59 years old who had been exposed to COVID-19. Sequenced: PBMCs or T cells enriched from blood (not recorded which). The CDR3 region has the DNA TGCGCCAGCAGAGAGACAGGGGGCTCCCCCGGTGAGCAGTTCTTC. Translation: CASRETGGSPGEQFF.